These 24 T cell receptor beta chains were sequenced from one sample in a study of blood T cell repertoires in COVID-19. Repertoires were generated with immunoSEQ multiplex PCR, while TCRdb's copy carries only in-frame clones and drops some. The sample holds around 140,000 clones; more than 70% are singletons and the top ten take more than 1.4%. Material for sequencing was peripheral blood. These receptors came from a man in his 60s with acute or convalescent COVID-19.

V and J are TRBV7-2 and TRBJ1-2, with 10 bases matching TRBD1. The V gene's germline CDR1 is SGHTA and CDR2 FQGNSA. Losses at the gene ends were 5 bases for V and 8 bases for J; bases not matched to a gene: 8. The CDR3 totals 14 residues. The CDR3 DNA is TGTGCCAGCAGCCCGCGACAGGGGGCGTTAGGCTACACCTTC. This codes for CASSPRQGALGYTF.

The CDR3 DNA reads as TGTGCCACCAATCAGAGAGGCCGACTAGCGAAGACTGAGCAGTTCTTC. Its protein is CATNQRGRLAKTEQFF. This rearrangement joins TRBV15 to TRBJ2-1, with TRBD2 matching 8 bases. V lost 7 bases and J lost 9; bases outside the gene matches: 17. The V gene's germline CDR1 is LNHNV and CDR2 YYDKDF (reference sequence). The CDR3 has 16 amino acids.

The chain links TRBV2 to TRBJ2-5; 9 bases map to TRBD2. J lost 5 bases, V lost 7 bases, and 11 bases had no gene match. CDR1 and CDR2 (germline): SNHLY, FYNNEI. The CDR3 covers 15 residues. CDR3 nucleotide sequence: TGTGCCAGCATCTCCCCTGCGGGAGGGTGGGAGACCCAGTACTTC. Its protein is CASISPAGGWETQYF.

The sample holds one count of this clone. V gene TRBV19 combines with J gene TRBJ1-6; 7 nucleotides agree with TRBD1. CDR3 length: 14 residues. Looked up from germline, CDR1 is LNHDA and CDR2 is SQIVND (reference sequence). The J segment lost 7 bases and the V segment lost 5 bases, leaving 5 bases of the junction unmatched. The CDR3, as DNA: TGTGCCAGTAGTTACCTCAGGGGGAATTCACCCCTCCACTTT. It yields the protein CASSYLRGNSPLHF. The full variable domain, completed using reference TRBV19 and TRBJ1-6, is DGGITQSPKYLFRKEGQNVTLSCEQNLNHDAMYWYRQDPGQGLRLIYYSQIVNDFQKGDIAEGYSVSREKKESFPLTVTSAQKNPTAFYLCASSYLRGNSPLHFGNGTRLTVT.

Only one count was recorded for this clone. The chain has TRBV7-3 and TRBJ2-7; TRBD1 is a possible D gene (6 bases). V dropped 5 bases and J dropped 6 bases, with 14 bases sitting between them. Germline CDR1 is SGHTA and CDR2 is FQGTGA. This CDR3 has 13 amino acids. CDR3 DNA: TGTGCCAGCAGCCCGACAACAGGGACCGAGCAGTACTTC. It encodes CASSPTTGTEQYF.

The CDR3: CATSIGTGVGTDTQYF. DNA of the CDR3: TGTGCCACCAGTATTGGGACAGGGGTAGGCACAGATACGCAGTATTTT. The J gene is TRBJ2-3, the V gene TRBV24-1; 10 bases map to TRBD1. The length of the CDR3 is 16 residues. Germline CDR1 reads KGHDR; CDR2 reads SFDVKD. With V trimmed by 6 bases and J by 1 base, 6 bases remained unmatched.

This chain links TRBV5-1 with TRBJ2-7; 7 positions match TRBD1. Germline V CDR1 and CDR2: SGHRS, YFSETQ. The CDR3 has 14 residues. V dropped 0 bases and J dropped 6; count of bases not matched to a gene: 6. The CDR3, as DNA: TGCGCCAGCAGCTTGGACAACAGGGGCCCCGAGCAGTACTTC. It translates to CASSLDNRGPEQYF. The whole variable domain, filled in from reference TRBV5-1 and TRBJ2-7, reads KAGVTQTPRYLIKTRGQQVTLSCSPISGHRSVSWYQQTPGQGLQFLFEYFSETQRNKGNFPGRFSGRQFSNSRSEMNVSTLELGDSALYLCASSLDNRGPEQYFGPGTRLTVT.

The rearrangement uses TRBV3-1 (or the pseudogene TRBV3-2) and TRBJ2-7; 7 bases align to TRBD1. With V trimmed by 0 bases and J by 6 bases, 8 bases remained unmatched. In germline, CDR1 is LGHDT, CDR2 YNNKEL (reference sequence). The CDR3 has 15 amino acids. The CDR3 loop reads CASSQDLTGEREQYF. The CDR3 bases are TGTGCCAGCAGCCAAGATCTTACAGGGGAGCGCGAGCAGTACTTC.

This clone was observed once. V usage is TRBV27 and J usage is TRBJ1-5; D remains unclear. The CDR3 spans 13 residues. The germline V and J ends were trimmed by 4 bases and 7 bases, with 11 bases remaining between them. Per germline, CDR1 MNHEY and CDR2 SMNVEV (reference sequence). The CDR3 is CASSWGERQPQHF. In nucleotides, the CDR3 is TGTGCCAGCAGTTGGGGAGAACGGCAGCCCCAGCATTTT.

The chain is built from TRBV27 and TRBJ1-2; 7 bases line up with TRBD1. V was clipped by 5 bases and J by 8 bases; unmatched bases: 8. Germline CDR1 and CDR2: MNHEY and SMNVEV (reference sequence). The CDR3 length is 13 residues. CDR3 protein: CASSLQGVGGYTF. Written as DNA, the CDR3 is TGTGCCAGCAGTCTCCAGGGGGTAGGGGGCTACACCTTC.

The chain joins TRBV5-6 to TRBJ2-7; D is possibly TRBD2 (5 bases). Trimming cost V 0 bases and J 5 bases, with 9 bases left between them. Germline V lookup: CDR1 SGHDT, CDR2 YYEEEE. This CDR3 is 13 amino acids long. The CDR3 loop is CASSLGTWNEQYF. The CDR3 DNA follows: TGTGCCAGCAGCTTGGGGACTTGGAACGAGCAGTACTTC. The complete variable domain, with remaining parts taken from reference TRBV5-6 and TRBJ2-7, reads DAGVTQSPTHLIKTRGQQVTLRCSPKSGHDTVSWYQQALGQGPQFIFQYYEEEERQRGNFPDRFSGHQFPNYSSELNVNALLLGDSALYLCASSLGTWNEQYFGPGTRLTVT.

With respect to this clone: This same CDR3 is encoded by further DNA sequences in the sample. The chain carries TRBV5-1 and TRBJ2-5, with D possibly being TRBD2 (7 bases). CDR3 length equals 14 residues. The V end lost 0 bases, the J end lost 4 bases, and 10 bases lay between the germline ends. The germline V gene encodes CDR1 SGHRS and CDR2 YFSETQ. The CDR3 DNA sequence: TGCGCCAGCAGCTTGGGTCGGGGGGCAGAGACCCAGTACTTC. It is translated as CASSLGRGAETQYF.

This clone turned up a few times. The CDR3 spells CASSKCSGGASNTGELFF. The CDR3 DNA reads TGTGCCAGCAGCAAATGCAGCGGGGGGGCTTCGAACACCGGGGAGCTGTTTTTT. The V and J genes are TRBV21-1 and TRBJ2-2; the table assigns TRBD2, which was not confirmed against the DNA. TRBV21-1 is flagged as a pseudogene. This CDR3 has 18 residues.

The chain is built from TRBV18 and TRBJ1-1, with TRBD1 as a possible D gene (5 bases). Trimming stripped 5 bases from V and 1 base from J, with 8 bases between. The CDR3 consists of 13 residues. Germline-derived CDR1 and CDR2 are KGHSH and LQKENI. For the CDR3, the DNA is TGTGCCAGCTCATCGACAGCGAACACTGAAGCTTTCTTT. Amino acids: CASSSTANTEAFF.

The chain links TRBV2 to TRBJ2-1; 13 bases map to TRBD2. Germline CDR1 SNHLY, CDR2 FYNNEI. This CDR3 contains 16 residues. With 6 bases clipped from V and 1 base from J, the junction kept 3 bases outside the gene matches. Here the CDR3 reads CASRGTSGKSYNEQFF. The CDR3 DNA follows: TGTGCCAGCAGGGGGACTAGCGGGAAGTCCTACAATGAGCAGTTCTTC.

This clone occurred a few times. The CDR3 spells CASSARTGVTEAFF. In DNA, the CDR3 is TGTGCCAGCAGCGCCCGGACAGGCGTCACTGAAGCTTTCTTT. The gene calls are TRBV2 and TRBJ1-1; 7 bases fit TRBD1. The CDR3 length is 14 residues. The ends lost 6 bases at V and 4 bases at J; junction bases unmatched: 8. Germline values: CDR1 SNHLY, CDR2 FYNNEI. Full variable domain (missing parts from reference TRBV2 and TRBJ1-1): EPEVTQTPSHQVTQMGQEVILRCVPISNHLYFYWYRQILGQKVEFLVSFYNNEISEKSEIFDDQFSVERPDGSNFTLKIRSTKLEDSAMYFCASSARTGVTEAFFGQGTRLTVV.

The genes are TRBV18 and TRBJ2-7; TRBD1 matches at 7 bases. V trimming: 3 bases; J trimming: 6 bases; junction bases outside the gene matches: 5. Germline V gene lookup returns CDR1 KGHSH and CDR2 LQKENI. The CDR3 consists of 13 residues. The CDR3 nucleotides read TGTGCCAGCTCACCCGACAGGGTAGGCGAGCAGTACTTC. Translated: CASSPDRVGEQYF.

The chain uses TRBV13 and TRBJ2-1; TRBD2 agrees at 11 bases. CDR1 is PRHDT, CDR2 FYEKMQ, per germline (reference sequence). The CDR3 is made up of 16 amino acids. J gave up 10 bases and V 6 bases, and 14 bases lay outside the gene matches. Here the CDR3 DNA reads TGTGCCAGCAGTCTTTCCGGGACTAGCGGATCGGGGGAGCAGTTCTTC. Translation gives CASSLSGTSGSGEQFF.

The V and J genes are TRBV9 and TRBJ2-3; TRBD2 matches at 11 bases. There are 16 residues in the CDR3. Germline V lookup: CDR1 SGDLS, CDR2 YYNGEE. V trimming: 3 bases; J trimming: 1 base; junction bases outside the gene matches: 4. The CDR3, as DNA: TGTGCCAGCAGCGCCCTTAGCGGGAGGGGCACAGATACGCAGTATTTT. Its translation is CASSALSGRGTDTQYF.

This clone was counted once. Different DNA sequences within this sample yield the same CDR3. This chain connects TRBV7-2 to TRBJ2-3, with 9 bases that match TRBD2. The CDR3 totals 16 residues. Germline-derived CDR1 and CDR2 are SGHTA and FQGNSA. V dropped 1 base and J dropped 2; count of bases not matched to a gene: 4. The CDR3 DNA reads TGTGCCAGCAGCTTAGTGGCTAGCGGGGCCACAGATACGCAGTATTTT. Its translation: CASSLVASGATDTQYF.

The J gene is TRBJ1-1, the V gene TRBV21-1; the D call of TRBD1 is as the table states it, not checked on the DNA. TRBV21-1 is flagged as a pseudogene. CDR3 length: 16 residues. In DNA form, the CDR3 reads TGTGCCAGCAGCAAATCGAAAAGCCCAGGGTACACTGAAGCTTTCTTT. Translation: CASSKSKSPGYTEAFF.

This clone was detected once. The rearrangement links TRBV4-1 to TRBJ1-2; D uncertain. V was shortened by 4 bases and J by 6 bases, with 18 bases between the two germline ends. The CDR3 extends over 15 amino acids. Germline V gene data show CDR1 as MGHRA and CDR2 as YSYEKL. CDR3 nucleotides: TGCGCCAGCAGCCCTCAGGAGGGAGGATTTCATGGCTACACCTTC. Its translation is CASSPQEGGFHGYTF.

The chain combines TRBV10-3 with TRBJ2-2; 7 bases line up with TRBD2. Germline V CDR1 and CDR2: ENHRY, SYGVKD. The CDR3 consists of 16 residues. Germline trimming cut 3 bases from V and 6 bases from J; bases unmatched to any gene: 10. CDR3 loop: CAISEIGGLEAGELFF. In DNA, the CDR3 is TGTGCCATCAGTGAAATTGGTGGACTAGAAGCCGGGGAGCTGTTTTTT.

This rearrangement joins TRBV5-1 to TRBJ2-7, with 10 bases that match TRBD1. The CDR3 is 16 residues long. J lost 5 bases, V lost 4 bases, and 12 bases had no gene match. Germline CDR1 reads SGHRS; CDR2 reads YFSETQ. CDR3: CASSDKGQGLLDEQYF. In DNA form, the CDR3 reads TGCGCCAGCAGCGACAAGGGACAGGGGCTTTTAGACGAGCAGTACTTC.